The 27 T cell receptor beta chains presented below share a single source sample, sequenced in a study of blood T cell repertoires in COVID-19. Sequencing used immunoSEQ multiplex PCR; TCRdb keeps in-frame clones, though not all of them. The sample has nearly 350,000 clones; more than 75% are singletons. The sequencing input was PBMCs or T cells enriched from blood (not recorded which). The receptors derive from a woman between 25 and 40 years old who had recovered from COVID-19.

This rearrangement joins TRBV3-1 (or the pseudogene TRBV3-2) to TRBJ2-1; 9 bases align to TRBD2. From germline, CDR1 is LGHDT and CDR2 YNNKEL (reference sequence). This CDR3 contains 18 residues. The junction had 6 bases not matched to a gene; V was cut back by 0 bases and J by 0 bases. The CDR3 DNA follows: TGTGCCAGCAGCCAAGATCTTGGCGGGGGGGCCTCCTACAATGAGCAGTTCTTC. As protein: CASSQDLGGGASYNEQFF.

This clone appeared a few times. In DNA form, the CDR3 reads TGTGCCAGCAGTTTATCATTTTCCGGGGGACTAGGCGAGCAGTACTTC. Amino acids: CASSLSFSGGLGEQYF. The rearrangement joins TRBV27 to TRBJ2-7, with TRBD2 identical over 8 bases. The CDR3 consists of 16 residues. Germline-derived CDR1 and CDR2 are MNHEY and SMNVEV (reference sequence). Trimming took 0 bases from V and 6 from J; bases not matched to a gene: 10.

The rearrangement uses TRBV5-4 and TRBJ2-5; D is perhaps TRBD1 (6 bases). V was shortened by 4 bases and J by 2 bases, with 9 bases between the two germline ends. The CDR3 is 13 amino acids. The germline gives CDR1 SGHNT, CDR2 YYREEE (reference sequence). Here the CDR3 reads CASSRDRQETQYF. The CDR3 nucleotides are TGTGCCAGCAGCCGCGACAGGCAAGAGACCCAGTACTTC.

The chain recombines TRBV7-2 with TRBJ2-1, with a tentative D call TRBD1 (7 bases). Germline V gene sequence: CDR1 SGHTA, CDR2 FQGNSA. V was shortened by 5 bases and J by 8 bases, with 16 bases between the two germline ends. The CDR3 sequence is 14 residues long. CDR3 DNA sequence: TGTGCCAGCAGCCCGCAGGGGGGCCCGTATGAGCAGTTCTTC. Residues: CASSPQGGPYEQFF. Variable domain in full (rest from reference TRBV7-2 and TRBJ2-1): GAGVSQSPSNKVTEKGKDVELRCDPISGHTALYWYRQSLGQGLEFLIYFQGNSAPDKSGLPSDRFSAERTGGSVSTLTIQRTQQEDSAVYLCASSPQGGPYEQFFGPGTRLTVL.

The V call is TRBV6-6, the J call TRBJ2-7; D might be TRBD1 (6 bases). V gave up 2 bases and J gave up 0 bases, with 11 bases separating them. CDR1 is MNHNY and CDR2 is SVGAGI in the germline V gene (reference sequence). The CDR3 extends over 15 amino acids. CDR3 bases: TGTGCCAGCAGTTACGGCCAGGGGTCCTCCTACGAGCAGTACTTC. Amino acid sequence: CASSYGQGSSYEQYF.

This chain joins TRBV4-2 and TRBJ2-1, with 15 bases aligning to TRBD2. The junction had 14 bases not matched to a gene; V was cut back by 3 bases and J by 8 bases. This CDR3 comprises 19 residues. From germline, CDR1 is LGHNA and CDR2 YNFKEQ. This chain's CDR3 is CASSQNLRTSGGAGDEQFF. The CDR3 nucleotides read TGTGCCAGCAGCCAGAACCTAAGGACTAGCGGGGGGGCTGGCGATGAGCAGTTCTTC.

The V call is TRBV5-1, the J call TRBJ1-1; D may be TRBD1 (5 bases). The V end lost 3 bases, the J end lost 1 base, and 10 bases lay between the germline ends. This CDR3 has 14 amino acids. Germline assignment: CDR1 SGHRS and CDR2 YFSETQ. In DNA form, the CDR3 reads TGCGCCAGCAGCTATGACAGCACGAACACTGAAGCTTTCTTT. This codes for CASSYDSTNTEAFF.

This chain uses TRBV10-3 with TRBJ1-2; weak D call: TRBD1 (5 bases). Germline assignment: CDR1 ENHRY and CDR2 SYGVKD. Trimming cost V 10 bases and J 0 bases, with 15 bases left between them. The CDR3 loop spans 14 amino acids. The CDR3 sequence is CATTPTDSNYGYTF. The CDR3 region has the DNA TGTGCCACGACCCCGACAGACTCTAACTATGGCTACACCTTC.

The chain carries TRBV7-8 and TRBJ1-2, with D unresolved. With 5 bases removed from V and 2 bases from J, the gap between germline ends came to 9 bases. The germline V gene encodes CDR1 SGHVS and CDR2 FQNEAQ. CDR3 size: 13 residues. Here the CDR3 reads CASSPAGNYGYTF. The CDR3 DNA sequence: TGTGCCAGCAGCCCGGCGGGGAACTATGGCTACACCTTC.

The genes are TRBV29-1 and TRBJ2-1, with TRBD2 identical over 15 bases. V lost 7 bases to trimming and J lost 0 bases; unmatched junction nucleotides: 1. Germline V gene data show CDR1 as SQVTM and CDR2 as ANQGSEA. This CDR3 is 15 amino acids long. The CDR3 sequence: CSGGLAGGSYNEQFF. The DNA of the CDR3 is TGCAGCGGGGGACTAGCGGGGGGCTCCTACAATGAGCAGTTCTTC.

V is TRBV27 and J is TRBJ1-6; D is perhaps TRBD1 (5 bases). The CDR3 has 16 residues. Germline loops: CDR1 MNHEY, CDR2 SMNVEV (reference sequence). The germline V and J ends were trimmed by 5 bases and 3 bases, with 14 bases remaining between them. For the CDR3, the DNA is TGTGCCAGCAGTCTAACTAAGACAGACTATAATTCACCCCTCCACTTT. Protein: CASSLTKTDYNSPLHF.

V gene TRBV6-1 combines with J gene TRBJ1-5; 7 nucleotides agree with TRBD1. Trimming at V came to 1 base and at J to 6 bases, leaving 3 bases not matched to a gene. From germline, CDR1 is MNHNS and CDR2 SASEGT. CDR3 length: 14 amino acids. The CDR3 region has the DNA TGTGCCAGCAGTGAAGAGTCAGGGGGTCAGCCCCAGCATTTT. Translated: CASSEESGGQPQHF.

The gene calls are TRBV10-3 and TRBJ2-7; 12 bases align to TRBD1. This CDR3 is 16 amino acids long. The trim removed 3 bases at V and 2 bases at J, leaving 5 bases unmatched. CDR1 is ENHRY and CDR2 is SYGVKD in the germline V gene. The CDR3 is CAISELGTGGPYEQYF. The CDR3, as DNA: TGTGCCATCAGTGAACTTGGGACAGGGGGCCCCTACGAGCAGTACTTC.

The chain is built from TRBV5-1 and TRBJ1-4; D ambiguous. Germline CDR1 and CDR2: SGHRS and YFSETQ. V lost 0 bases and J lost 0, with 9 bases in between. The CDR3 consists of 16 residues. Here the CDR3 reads CASSLAEAATNEKLFF. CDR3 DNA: TGCGCCAGCAGCTTGGCCGAAGCCGCAACTAATGAAAAACTGTTTTTT.

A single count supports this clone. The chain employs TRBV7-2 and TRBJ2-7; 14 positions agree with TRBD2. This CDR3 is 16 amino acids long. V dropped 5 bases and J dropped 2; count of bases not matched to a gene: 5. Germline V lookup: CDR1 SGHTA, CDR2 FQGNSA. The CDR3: CASSAMGLAGAYEQYF. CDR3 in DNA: TGTGCCAGCAGCGCTATGGGACTAGCGGGGGCCTACGAGCAGTACTTC.

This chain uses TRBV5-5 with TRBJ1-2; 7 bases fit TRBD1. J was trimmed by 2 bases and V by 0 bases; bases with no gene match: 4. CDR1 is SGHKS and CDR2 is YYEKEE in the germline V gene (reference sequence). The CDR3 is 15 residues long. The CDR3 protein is CASSLGTGANYGYTF. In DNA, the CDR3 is TGTGCCAGCAGCTTGGGTACAGGGGCCAACTATGGCTACACCTTC.

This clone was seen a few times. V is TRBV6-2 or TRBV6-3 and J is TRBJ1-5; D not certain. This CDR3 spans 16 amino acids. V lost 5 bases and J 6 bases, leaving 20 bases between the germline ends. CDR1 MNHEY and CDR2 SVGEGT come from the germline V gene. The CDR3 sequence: CASSPPAGGMSQPQHF. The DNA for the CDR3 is TGTGCCAGCAGTCCCCCGGCGGGCGGGATGTCTCAGCCCCAGCATTTT.

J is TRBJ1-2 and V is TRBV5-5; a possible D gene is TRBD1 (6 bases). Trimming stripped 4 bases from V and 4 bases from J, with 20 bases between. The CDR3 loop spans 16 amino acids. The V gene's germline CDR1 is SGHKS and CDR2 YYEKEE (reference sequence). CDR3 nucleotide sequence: TGTGCCAGCAGCACGGGCGAGGGTCAGGGGCCCTATGGCTACACCTTC. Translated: CASSTGEGQGPYGYTF.

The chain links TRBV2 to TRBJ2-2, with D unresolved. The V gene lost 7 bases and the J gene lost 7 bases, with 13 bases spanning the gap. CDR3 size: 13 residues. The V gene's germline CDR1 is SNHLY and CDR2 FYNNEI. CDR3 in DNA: TGTGCCAGCACGCTGGGCCTGGGCGGGGAGCTGTTTTTT. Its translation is CASTLGLGGELFF.

The CDR3 DNA is TGTGCCTGGAGTCCTCAGGGGTTCACTGAAGCTTTCTTT. Its protein is CAWSPQGFTEAFF. This chain joins TRBV30 and TRBJ1-1, with D possibly matching TRBD1 (6 bases). Trimming took off 2 bases at V and 4 bases at J, with 11 bases between the two ends. Per the germline V gene, CDR1 is GTSNPN and CDR2 is SVGIG (reference sequence). The CDR3 contains 13 residues.

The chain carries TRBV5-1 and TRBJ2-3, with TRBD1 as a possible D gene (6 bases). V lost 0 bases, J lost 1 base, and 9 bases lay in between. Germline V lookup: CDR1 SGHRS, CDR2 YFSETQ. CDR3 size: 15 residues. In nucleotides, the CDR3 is TGCGCCAGCAGCTTGGCGAACAGGGGCACAGATACGCAGTATTTT. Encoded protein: CASSLANRGTDTQYF.

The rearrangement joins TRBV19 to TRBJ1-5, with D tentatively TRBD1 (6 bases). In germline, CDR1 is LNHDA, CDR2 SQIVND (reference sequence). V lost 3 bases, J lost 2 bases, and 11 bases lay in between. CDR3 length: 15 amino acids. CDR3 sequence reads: CASSMGANGNQPQHF. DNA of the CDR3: TGTGCCAGTAGTATGGGGGCTAACGGCAATCAGCCCCAGCATTTT.

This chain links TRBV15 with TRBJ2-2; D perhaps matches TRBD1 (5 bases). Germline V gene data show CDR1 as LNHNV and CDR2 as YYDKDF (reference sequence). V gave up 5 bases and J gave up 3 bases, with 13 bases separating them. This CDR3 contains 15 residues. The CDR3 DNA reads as TGTGCCACCAGCTGGACGACAGCTTACACCGGGGAGCTGTTTTTT. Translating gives CATSWTTAYTGELFF.

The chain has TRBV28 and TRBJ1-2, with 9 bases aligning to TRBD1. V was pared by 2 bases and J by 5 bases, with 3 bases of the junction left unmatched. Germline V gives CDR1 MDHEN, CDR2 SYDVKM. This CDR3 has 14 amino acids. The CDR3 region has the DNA TGTGCCAGCAGTTTAGAGACAGGGGGATATGGCTACACCTTC. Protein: CASSLETGGYGYTF.

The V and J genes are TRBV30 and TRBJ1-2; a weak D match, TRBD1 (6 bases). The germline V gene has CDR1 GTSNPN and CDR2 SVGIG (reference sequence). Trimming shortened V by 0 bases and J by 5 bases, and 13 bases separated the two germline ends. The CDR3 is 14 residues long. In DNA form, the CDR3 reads TGTGCCTGGAGTGTACCAGGGGTTAAGTATGGCTACACCTTC. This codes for CAWSVPGVKYGYTF. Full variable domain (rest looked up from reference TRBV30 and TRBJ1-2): SQTIHQWPATLVQPVGSPLSLECTVEGTSNPNLYWYRQAAGRGLQLLFYSVGIGQISSEVPQNLSASRPQDRQFILSSKKLLLSDSGFYLCAWSVPGVKYGYTFGSGTRLTVV.

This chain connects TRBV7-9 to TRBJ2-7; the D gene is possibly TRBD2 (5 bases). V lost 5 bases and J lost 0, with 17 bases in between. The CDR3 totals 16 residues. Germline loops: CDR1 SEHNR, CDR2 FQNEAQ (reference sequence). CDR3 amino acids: CASSLRADPSSYEQYF. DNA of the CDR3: TGTGCCAGCAGCCTCAGAGCGGACCCCAGCTCCTACGAGCAGTACTTC.

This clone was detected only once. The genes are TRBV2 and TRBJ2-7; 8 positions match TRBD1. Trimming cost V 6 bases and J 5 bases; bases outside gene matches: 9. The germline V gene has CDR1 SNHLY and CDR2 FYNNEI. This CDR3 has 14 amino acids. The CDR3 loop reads CASSARQGIHEQYF. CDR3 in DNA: TGTGCCAGCAGCGCCCGACAGGGGATCCACGAGCAGTACTTC.